This section outlines one T cell receptor beta chain sequence together with its context. Its antigen is currently unknown. This specimen includes other DNA sequences encoding the same CDR3. This CDR3 spans 13 amino acids. Trimming took off 1 base at V and 9 bases at J, with 10 bases between the two ends. Germline V gives CDR1 SGHAT, CDR2 FQNNGV. Researchers partitioned CD4+ cells into CD45RA+ naive and CD45RA-negative memory subsets. The record originates from a study of shared clonotypes between healthy human individuals. Whole-study findings and limits: Naive CD4 clonotypes overlapped across a few donors at about 5.3%.

TCRdb's table, derived via immunoSEQ multiplex PCR, lists solely in-frame clones and lacks some. Of a few million clones in the sample, approximately 96% are singletons; the top ten hold 0.1% to 0.15%. The chain employs TRBV11-2 and TRBJ2-1; D may match TRBD1 or TRBD2 (5 bases each). This TCR was sampled from a man between 18 and 29 years old in good health. Sequencing used naive CD4+ T cells sorted from blood. Stated subset: CD45RA+ positively selected. In DNA form, the CDR3 reads TGTGCCAGCAGCTTAGGGGGGTCCGGTGAGCAGTTCTTC. Translation: CASSLGGSGEQFF. Full variable domain (outside the CDR3, taken from reference TRBV11-2 and TRBJ2-1): EAGVAQSPRYKIIEKRQSVAFWCNPISGHATLYWYQQILGQGPKLLIQFQNNGVVDDSQLPKDRFSAERLKGVDSTLKIQPAKLEDSAVYLCASSLGGSGEQFFGPGTRLTVL.